Following are 27 T cell receptor beta chains from one sample sequenced in a study of metastatic and nonmetastatic thyroid tumors. TCRdb recomputed clones from the PCR reads via MiXCR. In the table there are tens of thousands of clones, 20% to 25% of which are singletons. All patients were treatment-naive before thyroid surgery. Sequencing was done on a sample of blood. All receptors derive from a female donor with papillary thyroid cancer or a benign thyroid nodule (not recorded which). Some clones in this sample may be carry-over from other donors' samples.

This clone ranks as medium-sized. This sequence joins TRBV6-2 or TRBV6-3 and TRBJ2-7; D is ambiguous. This CDR3 has 16 residues. V lost 2 bases and J lost 5, with 19 bases in between. Germline lookup yields CDR1 MNHEY and CDR2 SVGEGT. CDR3 sequence: CASSYSLETLGDEQYF. The DNA of the CDR3 is TGTGCCAGCAGTTACAGTTTAGAAACCCTTGGGGACGAGCAGTACTTC.

The table lists this clone with a few counts. The rearrangement links TRBV28 to TRBJ1-5; D is unresolved. V lost 4 bases to trimming and J lost 7 bases, with 20 bases between them. The CDR3 runs 16 residues. Germline-derived CDR1 and CDR2 are MDHEN and SYDVKM. The CDR3 DNA reads TGTGCCAGCAGTTCCCCTCCGGGAATGGGAAGGCAGCCCCAGCATTTT. Protein: CASSSPPGMGRQPQHF.

This chain connects TRBV14 to TRBJ2-3; D unresolved. The CDR3 contains 14 residues. The V and J ends lost 1 base and 3 bases respectively, with 8 bases between them. Germline CDR1 is SGHDN and CDR2 is FVKESK. CDR3 nucleotide sequence: TGTGCCAGCAGCCAAGTATCGCGGACAGATACGCAGTATTTT. Protein product: CASSQVSRTDTQYF. The full variable domain, completed using reference TRBV14 and TRBJ2-3, is EAGVTQFPSHSVIEKGQTVTLRCDPISGHDNLYWYRRVMGKEIKFLLHFVKESKQDESGMPNNRFLAERTGGTYSTLKVQPAELEDSGVYFCASSQVSRTDTQYFGPGTRLTVL.

The table lists this clone with a few counts. V gene TRBV6-2 or TRBV6-3 combines with J gene TRBJ1-2; 7 nucleotides line up with TRBD1. The germline V gene encodes CDR1 MNHEY and CDR2 SVGEGT. The V and J ends lost 5 bases and 4 bases, in that order; junction bases with no gene match: 7. The CDR3 runs to 14 residues. CDR3 nucleotides: TGTGCCAGCAGTCCCTGGGACAGCTTCTATGGCTACACCTTC. This translates into CASSPWDSFYGYTF.

A few counts support this clone. The rearrangement links TRBV5-5 to TRBJ2-2; D gene uncertain. Trimming pared 5 bases from V and 1 base from J, leaving 12 bases between. This CDR3 region has 15 residues. Germline lookup yields CDR1 SGHKS and CDR2 YYEKEE (reference sequence). CDR3 nucleotides: TGTGCCAGCAGATCAGACACCCTGAACACCGGGGAGCTGTTTTTT. It codes for CASRSDTLNTGELFF.

This clone came up a few times. Distinct nucleotide sequences in the sample also encode this CDR3. The V and J genes are TRBV19 and TRBJ2-7; the match to TRBD2 covers 8 bases. CDR3 length: 13 amino acids. Germline CDR1 LNHDA, CDR2 SQIVND (reference sequence). V dropped 5 bases and J dropped 1; count of bases not matched to a gene: 1. The CDR3 sequence: CASSPGGSYEQYF. The CDR3 nucleotides read TGTGCCAGTAGTCCGGGGGGGTCCTACGAGCAGTACTTC.

This chain joins TRBV5-1 and TRBJ1-2; D uncertain. This CDR3 region has 13 residues. The ends were cut back, 0 bases at V and 2 bases at J, with 5 bases in the middle. Germline loops: CDR1 SGHRS, CDR2 YFSETQ. CDR3 sequence: CASSLAENYGYTF. Here the CDR3 DNA reads TGCGCCAGCAGCTTGGCAGAAAACTATGGCTACACCTTC.

V gene TRBV27 combines with J gene TRBJ2-7; 11 bases match TRBD2. From germline, CDR1 is MNHEY and CDR2 SMNVEV (reference sequence). CDR3 size: 15 residues. Germline trimming cut 6 bases from V and 2 bases from J; bases unmatched to any gene: 6. CDR3 residues: CASRVEGLAAYEQYF. CDR3 DNA sequence: TGTGCCAGCAGGGTTGAGGGACTAGCGGCCTACGAGCAGTACTTC.

The genes are TRBV7-9 and TRBJ2-7; 9 bases align to TRBD2. CDR1 is SEHNR and CDR2 is FQNEAQ in the germline V gene (reference sequence). With 6 bases clipped from V and 6 bases from J, the junction kept 9 bases outside the gene matches. CDR3 length: 14 residues. The DNA for the CDR3 is TGTGCCAGCAGTTCCGTAGCGGGAGCAAGCGAGCAGTACTTC. Translated: CASSSVAGASEQYF.

This clone was detected many times. The genes are TRBV7-9 and TRBJ1-1; D is undetermined. V lost 6 bases, J lost 5 bases, and 10 bases lay in between. Germline values: CDR1 SEHNR, CDR2 FQNEAQ (reference sequence). CDR3 length: 12 residues. The CDR3 coding sequence is TGTGCCAGCAGTCAAGGGAGTACTGAAGCTTTCTTT. Its protein is CASSQGSTEAFF.

J is TRBJ1-2 and V is TRBV29-1; the D gene is possibly TRBD1 (6 bases). The V gene lost 3 bases and the J gene lost 8 bases, with 13 bases spanning the gap. The CDR3 consists of 12 residues. The germline V gene encodes CDR1 SQVTM and CDR2 ANQGSEA. CDR3 amino acids: CSVEEGGGGYTF. CDR3 DNA: TGCAGCGTTGAGGAGGGGGGAGGGGGCTACACCTTC.

This clone was picked up a small number of times. The chain joins TRBV24-1 to TRBJ2-5; 7 nucleotides line up with TRBD2. With 2 bases clipped from V and 5 bases from J, the junction kept 10 bases outside the gene matches. The CDR3 is 16 amino acids. Per germline, CDR1 KGHDR and CDR2 SFDVKD. CDR3 in amino acids: CATSDWDGEGDETQYF. The DNA for the CDR3 is TGTGCCACCAGTGATTGGGACGGGGAGGGTGATGAGACCCAGTACTTC.

V and J are TRBV6-1 and TRBJ1-6; D perhaps matches TRBD1 (5 bases). The CDR3 contains 14 residues. The germline V gene has CDR1 MNHNS and CDR2 SASEGT. V was shortened by 4 bases and J by 7 bases, with 11 bases between the two germline ends. CDR3 protein: CASSGGEENSPLHF. Written as DNA, the CDR3 is TGTGCCAGCAGTGGGGGGGAGGAAAATTCACCCCTCCACTTT.

This chain links TRBV6-2 or TRBV6-3 with TRBJ2-1; D might be TRBD1 (6 bases). V lost 4 bases to trimming and J lost 4 bases, with 14 bases between them. CDR1 and CDR2 from the germline V gene are MNHEY and SVGEGT. The CDR3 runs 15 residues. CDR3 in amino acids: CASSFGQPGYNEQFF. For the CDR3, the DNA is TGTGCCAGCAGTTTCGGACAGCCCGGATACAATGAGCAGTTCTTC.

This clone was seen just once. Relative to the germline gene, one junction end is altered; a read error may explain this. V usage is TRBV20-1 and J usage is TRBJ1-6; D not resolved. The CDR3 totals 13 residues. Germline CDR1 reads DFQATT; CDR2 reads SNEGSKA (reference sequence). CDR3 coding DNA: TGCAGTGCCGGAGGCAACCCGAATTCGCCCCTCCACTTT. Its translation: CSAGGNPNSPLHF.

This clone was observed at least ten times. The CDR3 is CASSLGPDGKKYEQYF. The CDR3 DNA follows: TGTGCCAGCAGCTTAGGCCCCGACGGTAAAAAATACGAGCAGTACTTC. This rearrangement joins TRBV11-2 to TRBJ2-7; unclear D gene. The V end lost 1 base, the J end lost 4 bases, and 17 bases lay between the germline ends. There are 16 residues in the CDR3. Germline V gene lookup returns CDR1 SGHAT and CDR2 FQNNGV.

V usage is TRBV5-1 and J usage is TRBJ1-4; D ambiguous. The V end lost 1 base, the J end lost 8 bases, and 12 bases lay between the germline ends. The CDR3 loop spans 14 amino acids. Germline assignment: CDR1 SGHRS and CDR2 YFSETQ. The CDR3 DNA reads TGCGCCAGCAGCTTGAACGGACGCCGAGAAAAACTGTTTTTT. As protein: CASSLNGRREKLFF.

The V and J genes are TRBV5-1 and TRBJ2-5, with TRBD1 identical over 9 bases. Per the germline V gene, CDR1 is SGHRS and CDR2 is YFSETQ. The junction had 12 bases not matched to a gene; V was cut back by 4 bases and J by 5 bases. CDR3 size: 16 residues. The CDR3 sequence: CASSPAWTGVRETQYF. Here the CDR3 DNA reads TGCGCCAGCAGCCCTGCTTGGACAGGGGTTCGCGAGACCCAGTACTTC. The full variable domain, its missing parts supplied by reference TRBV5-1 and TRBJ2-5, is KAGVTQTPRYLIKTRGQQVTLSCSPISGHRSVSWYQQTPGQGLQFLFEYFSETQRNKGNFPGRFSGRQFSNSRSEMNVSTLELGDSALYLCASSPAWTGVRETQYFGPGTRLLVL.

Ten or more counts support this clone. This sequence joins TRBV12-5 and TRBJ2-3, with 11 bases fitting TRBD2. Germline V lookup: CDR1 LGHNT, CDR2 FRNRAP. The CDR3 loop spans 18 amino acids. The V and J ends lost 5 bases and 0 bases, in that order; junction bases with no gene match: 10. For the CDR3, the DNA is TGTGCTAGTGGTAAAACTAGCGGGAGCCGTATAAGCACAGATACGCAGTATTTT. Translated: CASGKTSGSRISTDTQYF.

The chain couples TRBV2 to TRBJ1-2; D is undetermined. Per the germline V gene, CDR1 is SNHLY and CDR2 is FYNNEI. The length of the CDR3 is 14 residues. V was cut by 6 bases and J by 7 bases, with 18 bases left in between. The CDR3 reads CASRLTQNVGGYTF. CDR3 sequence (DNA): TGTGCCAGCAGACTCACTCAGAATGTGGGTGGCTACACCTTC.

Comment on this clone: With a much larger clone just one base away, this may be a read error. Other DNA sequences within the sample encode an identical CDR3. The CDR3 loop reads CASSLGRNSGNTIYF. CDR3 nucleotide sequence: TGCGCCAGCAGCTTAGGGCGGAACTCTGGAAACACCATATATTTT. V gene TRBV7-9 combines with J gene TRBJ1-3; D is unresolved. The germline V gene encodes CDR1 SEHNR and CDR2 FQNEAQ (reference sequence). The CDR3 contains 15 residues.

In this sample, this clone turned up many times. The rearrangement joins TRBV5-1 to TRBJ2-7; no clear D. Trimming removed 4 bases from V and 1 base from J, with 9 bases in between. Germline lookup yields CDR1 SGHRS and CDR2 YFSETQ. This CDR3 has 13 amino acids. The CDR3 sequence: CASSIYGSYEQYF. The CDR3, as DNA: TGCGCCAGCAGCATCTATGGGTCCTACGAGCAGTACTTC.

This sequence joins TRBV19 and TRBJ2-2, with TRBD2 identical over 8 bases. This CDR3 is built from 17 residues. Germline V gene lookup returns CDR1 LNHDA and CDR2 SQIVND (reference sequence). With 5 bases clipped from V and 4 bases from J, the junction kept 12 bases outside the gene matches. The CDR3 reads CASSSLTSGGGTGELFF. DNA for the CDR3: TGTGCCAGTAGTTCGCTCACTAGCGGAGGGGGCACCGGGGAGCTGTTTTTT.

In the case of this clone: At one boundary the junction diverges from the germline segment, which might be a read error. The chain has TRBV11-2 and TRBJ1-6, with D unresolved. The CDR3 totals 15 residues. Germline CDR1 reads SGHAT; CDR2 reads FQNNGV. The CDR3 is CASSLGRWLGSHLNF. In nucleotides, the CDR3 is TGTGCCAGCAGCTTGGGTCGGTGGCTAGGCTCACACCTCAACTTT.

The V gene is TRBV28, the J gene TRBJ2-7, with 11 bases identical to TRBD1. The CDR3 runs to 15 residues. The germline V gene encodes CDR1 MDHEN and CDR2 SYDVKM. Trimming removed 5 bases from V and 3 bases from J; junction bases left unmatched: 6. The CDR3 DNA reads TGTGCCAGCAGTCCCTGGGGGACAGGGGGCTACGAGCAGTACTTC. Protein sequence: CASSPWGTGGYEQYF.

This chain joins TRBV2 and TRBJ2-7, with no clear D. In germline, CDR1 is SNHLY, CDR2 FYNNEI. With 2 bases removed from V and 7 bases from J, the gap between germline ends came to 12 bases. The CDR3 is made up of 13 amino acids. CDR3 sequence: CASSEPFLQEQYF. The CDR3 DNA is TGTGCCAGCAGTGAACCCTTCCTTCAAGAGCAGTACTTC.

The V gene is TRBV6-1, the J gene TRBJ2-3; 9 bases are shared with TRBD2. Germline V gene data show CDR1 as MNHNS and CDR2 as SASEGT. Losses at the gene ends were 3 bases for V and 4 bases for J; bases not matched to a gene: 5. The CDR3 contains 15 residues. The CDR3 nucleotides are TGTGCCAGCAGTGATAAGGCGGGAGGGCCAGATACGCAGTATTTT. Amino acids: CASSDKAGGPDTQYF.